These 29 T cell receptor beta chains came from one sample sequenced in a study of Graves' ophthalmopathy and Graves' hyperthyroidism. Amplification of TCR beta CDR3 regions used RNA transcripts. In the first round, RT-PCR was carried out with HTBI primers, and a multiplex PCR formed the second round. TCRdb used MiXCR to reprocess the multiplex PCR reads, holding one entry per CDR3 protein. This sample yields about 1.2 million distinct CDR3 sequences, of which 35% to 40% are seen a single time; around 10% belongs to the top ten. Sequencing was done on a sample of peripheral blood or thyroid tissue (not recorded which). The receptors here all came from an adult man with Graves' hyperthyroidism.

This clonotype was found a few times. The chain uses TRBV25-1 and TRBJ2-3, with 12 bases matching TRBD2. Trimming at V came to 7 bases and at J to 4 bases, leaving 9 bases not matched to a gene. CDR1 and CDR2 (germline): MGHDK, SYGVNS. The CDR3 is 16 amino acids. CDR3 sequence (DNA): TGTGCCAGCACCCACAGGACTAGCGGGAATCCAGATACGCAGTATTTT. Translating gives CASTHRTSGNPDTQYF.

At least ten counts were recorded for this clonotype. The V call is TRBV5-4, the J call TRBJ1-2, with D hard to call. The CDR3 sequence is 14 residues long. Germline V CDR1 and CDR2: SGHNT, YYREEE (reference sequence). Trimming took off 4 bases at V and 0 bases at J, with 10 bases between the two ends. The CDR3, as DNA: TGTGCCAGCAGCCGAACGCAAGCTAACTATGGCTACACCTTC. Residues: CASSRTQANYGYTF.

The chain combines TRBV10-2 with TRBJ2-7; 7 bases match TRBD1. V lost 2 bases, J lost 0 bases, and 4 bases stayed unmatched. Germline V gene data show CDR1 as WSHSY and CDR2 as SAAADI. The CDR3 is 15 amino acids. CDR3 nucleotide sequence: TGCGCCAGCAGTGAGGGACAGGATAGCTCCTACGAGCAGTACTTC. It encodes CASSEGQDSSYEQYF.

J is TRBJ2-7 and V is TRBV7-9, with D perhaps TRBD1 (6 bases). V lost 5 bases to trimming and J lost 6 bases, with 11 bases between them. In germline, CDR1 is SEHNR, CDR2 FQNEAQ (reference sequence). The CDR3 runs to 12 residues. CDR3 sequence: CASSQAGAEQYF. The CDR3 DNA is TGTGCCAGCAGCCAAGCAGGGGCCGAGCAGTACTTC.

This clonotype appeared a few times. The CDR3 region has the DNA TGTGCCGGCACCCACTGGACTAGCGGGATGAACACCGGGGAGCTGTTTTTT. Its protein product is CAGTHWTSGMNTGELFF. The V call is TRBV2, the J call TRBJ2-2; TRBD2 agrees at 12 bases. V was clipped by 11 bases and J by 1 base; unmatched bases: 11. The CDR3 spans 17 residues. The germline CDR1 and CDR2 sequences are SNHLY and FYNNEI. The whole variable domain, remainder taken from reference TRBV2 and TRBJ2-2, is EPEVTQTPSHQVTQMGQEVILRCVPISNHLYFYWYRQILGQKVEFLVSFYNNEISEKSEIFDDQFSVERPDGSNFTLKIRSTKLEDSAMYFCAGTHWTSGMNTGELFFGEGSRLTVL.

This clonotype was seen a handful of times. The chain carries TRBV7-8 and TRBJ2-2; D not resolved. CDR1 is SGHVS, CDR2 FQNEAQ, per germline. Trimming stripped 8 bases from V and 0 bases from J, with 7 bases between. The CDR3 is 13 residues long. CDR3 region: CASHRPNTGELFF. In nucleotides, the CDR3 is TGTGCCAGCCACAGACCGAACACCGGGGAGCTGTTTTTT.

This clonotype was seen at least ten times. Written as DNA, the CDR3 is TGTGCCAGCAGCCGACAGGGGGCTATCCCCTACGAGCAGTACTTC. Protein product: CASSRQGAIPYEQYF. The chain joins TRBV7-2 to TRBJ2-7; 10 bases are a match to TRBD1. This CDR3 comprises 15 residues. V shed 5 bases and J 2 bases; nucleotides not matched to a gene: 6. Per the germline V gene, CDR1 is SGHTA and CDR2 is FQGNSA. Looking up the rest from reference TRBV7-2 and TRBJ2-7 gives the full variable domain: GAGVSQSPSNKVTEKGKDVELRCDPISGHTALYWYRQSLGQGLEFLIYFQGNSAPDKSGLPSDRFSAERTGGSVSTLTIQRTQQEDSAVYLCASSRQGAIPYEQYFGPGTRLTVT.

CDR3 sequence (DNA): TGTGCCAGCAGCTCCCCGGGACTAGGGGTCGCCTACACCTTC. This gives the protein CASSSPGLGVAYTF. V is TRBV7-2 and J is TRBJ1-2; D may be TRBD1 (5 bases). Germline loops: CDR1 SGHTA, CDR2 FQGNSA. V lost 4 bases and J 10 bases, leaving 19 bases between the germline ends. The CDR3 totals 14 residues.

The chain employs TRBV6-2 or TRBV6-3 and TRBJ2-2; D gene uncertain. The CDR3 totals 14 residues. The V end was cut by 0 bases, the J end by 7 bases, with 9 bases between. Germline values: CDR1 MNHEY, CDR2 SVGEGT. CDR3 coding DNA: TGTGCCAGCAGTTACTCATTTGTGTACGGGGAGCTGTTTTTT. It encodes CASSYSFVYGELFF.

The chain couples TRBV6-5 to TRBJ2-7; D is ambiguous. The V and J ends lost 4 bases and 0 bases respectively, with 10 bases between them. This CDR3 spans 14 amino acids. CDR1 MNHEY and CDR2 SVGAGI come from the germline V gene. In DNA form, the CDR3 reads TGTGCCAGCAGTTCCAGCGAGAACTCCTACGAGCAGTACTTC. Amino acid sequence: CASSSSENSYEQYF.

The rearrangement links TRBV29-1 to TRBJ2-5, with 7 bases aligning to TRBD1. V shed 8 bases and J 4 bases; nucleotides not matched to a gene: 10. CDR1 is SQVTM, CDR2 ANQGSEA, per germline. The CDR3 is 13 amino acids. CDR3 sequence (DNA): TGCAGCTTTTTTGCCCCAGGGGGAGAGACCCAGTACTTC. As protein: CSFFAPGGETQYF.

This clonotype appeared many times. J is TRBJ2-2 and V is TRBV7-7; D unresolved. This CDR3 comprises 14 residues. The germline V and J ends were trimmed by 5 bases and 6 bases, with 13 bases remaining between them. CDR1 is SSHAT and CDR2 is FNYEAQ in the germline V gene (reference sequence). Here the CDR3 reads CASSGSSWAGELFF. DNA for the CDR3: TGTGCCAGCAGCGGCAGCTCTTGGGCCGGGGAGCTGTTTTTT.

The genes are TRBV12-3 or TRBV12-4 and TRBJ2-5; D is perhaps TRBD2 (7 bases). The CDR3 has 14 residues. V shed 5 bases and J shed 3 bases, with 13 bases lying between them. The CDR3 is CASSKGDYEETQYF. The CDR3 coding sequence is TGTGCCAGCAGTAAGGGGGACTACGAAGAGACCCAGTACTTC.

Turning to this clonotype: No conserved phenylalanine or tryptophan ends this CDR3, so it is likely a read error. No DNA is shown, since the ends of the CDR3 on it are uncertain; the CDR3 is the one TCRdb lists. This chain uses TRBV4-2 with TRBJ1-2; the table's D gene call, TRBD1, was not cross checked with the DNA. The CDR3 is 16 residues long, counting both termini. Germline CDR1 is LGHNA and CDR2 is YNFKEQ. CDR3: CASSHVGQGATMATQS.

V usage is TRBV3-1 and J usage is TRBJ1-5; the D gene is possibly TRBD1 (5 bases). CDR1 and CDR2 (germline): LGHDT, YNNKEL (reference sequence). The CDR3 has 12 amino acids. The V and J ends lost 2 bases and 11 bases respectively, with 10 bases between them. The CDR3 DNA follows: TGTGCCAGCAGCCAATTAGAGGGGACCCAGCATTTT. The encoded protein is CASSQLEGTQHF.

The chain combines TRBV7-2 with TRBJ1-1, with D maybe TRBD1 (6 bases). This CDR3 spans 14 amino acids. The germline V gene encodes CDR1 SGHTA and CDR2 FQGNSA. The V end was cut by 0 bases, the J end by 4 bases, with 9 bases between. Here the CDR3 DNA reads TGTGCCAGCAGCTTAGCCACAGGGTCCACTGAAGCTTTCTTT. Protein product: CASSLATGSTEAFF.

In this sample, this clonotype turned up many times. This rearrangement joins TRBV7-2 to TRBJ1-5; weak D call: TRBD1 (5 bases). Germline assignment: CDR1 SGHTA and CDR2 FQGNSA. V was cut by 1 base and J by 4 bases, with 14 bases left in between. This CDR3 has 16 amino acids. The CDR3 DNA sequence: TGTGCCAGCAGCTTAGTTGGGGGATCAGGGAATCAGCCCCAGCATTTT. It yields the protein CASSLVGGSGNQPQHF.

The chain joins TRBV28 to TRBJ2-7; no definite D call. Trimming took 2 bases from V and 2 from J, leaving 10 bases between them. CDR1 is MDHEN, CDR2 SYDVKM, per germline. The CDR3 is made up of 14 amino acids. CDR3 sequence reads: CASSLLGSTYEQYF. In DNA, the CDR3 is TGTGCCAGCAGTTTACTGGGCAGCACCTACGAGCAGTACTTC. The full variable domain, its missing parts supplied by reference TRBV28 and TRBJ2-7, is DVKVTQSSRYLVKRTGEKVFLECVQDMDHENMFWYRQDPGLGLRLIYFSYDVKMKEKGDIPEGYSVSREKKERFSLILESASTNQTSMYLCASSLLGSTYEQYFGPGTRLTVT.

As regards this clonotype: This sequence may be a read error, since a much larger clone differs from it by one base. The chain couples TRBV2 to TRBJ2-7; possibly TRBD2 for D (6 bases). This CDR3 region has 11 residues. Deletions cut 8 bases from V and 9 bases from J, with 14 bases between. Germline V lookup: CDR1 SNHLY, CDR2 FYNNEI. The CDR3, as DNA: TGTGCCAGCGGGGAACGGGGGTTGCAGTACTTC. Its protein is CASGERGLQYF.

The chain employs TRBV10-3 and TRBJ2-7; 8 bases map to TRBD1. Germline CDR1 ENHRY, CDR2 SYGVKD. The CDR3 is made up of 16 amino acids. The J segment lost 0 bases and the V segment lost 5 bases, leaving 9 bases of the junction unmatched. The chain's CDR3 is CAISTRDRTLSYEQYF. The CDR3 DNA sequence: TGTGCCATCAGTACACGGGACAGGACCCTCTCCTACGAGCAGTACTTC.

This clonotype was observed at least ten times. This rearrangement joins TRBV6-5 to TRBJ1-5; 9 bases fit TRBD1. This CDR3 comprises 17 residues. From germline, CDR1 is MNHEY and CDR2 SVGAGI. The junction had 10 bases not matched to a gene; V was cut back by 6 bases and J by 1 base. The CDR3 loop reads CASSPGTGSGSNQPQHF. The CDR3 coding sequence is TGTGCCAGCAGCCCCGGGACAGGGTCAGGGAGCAATCAGCCCCAGCATTTT.

This clonotype was counted at least ten times. The rearrangement joins TRBV2 to TRBJ1-6; maybe TRBD1 (5 bases). The V end lost 8 bases, the J end lost 15 bases, and 14 bases lay between the germline ends. The CDR3 has 11 residues. Germline CDR1 reads SNHLY; CDR2 reads FYNNEI. This chain's CDR3 is CASYRGYLLHF. The CDR3 bases are TGTGCCAGCTACCGGGGGTATCTCCTCCACTTT.

V gene TRBV7-8 combines with J gene TRBJ2-5; D may be TRBD2 (7 bases). The CDR3 is 21 residues long. Germline V gene data show CDR1 as SGHVS and CDR2 as FQNEAQ. Trimming stripped 2 bases from V and 2 bases from J, with 30 bases between. The CDR3 sequence: CASSLRRFGGPVSPAQETQYF. CDR3 nucleotides: TGTGCCAGCAGCTTACGACGTTTCGGGGGGCCCGTTAGCCCAGCGCAAGAGACCCAGTACTTC.

This clonotype was counted ten times or more. The CDR3: CSAPTGTQETQYF. The DNA for the CDR3 is TGCAGTGCTCCGACAGGGACCCAAGAGACCCAGTACTTC. J is TRBJ2-5 and V is TRBV20-1; 7 bases are a match to TRBD1. The CDR3 loop spans 13 amino acids. Germline V CDR1 and CDR2: DFQATT, SNEGSKA (reference sequence). Losses at the gene ends were 5 bases for V and 1 base for J; bases not matched to a gene: 4.

This clonotype appeared a few times. The rearrangement links TRBV20-1 to TRBJ1-1; D is undetermined. Germline V CDR1 and CDR2: DFQATT, SNEGSKA (reference sequence). This CDR3 comprises 14 residues. Deletions cut 1 base from V and 0 bases from J, with 9 bases between. CDR3 region: CSARARKLNTEAFF. CDR3 in DNA: TGCAGTGCTAGAGCACGAAAACTGAACACTGAAGCTTTCTTT.

With regard to this clonotype: One end of the junction is discordant with germline, which a read error may explain. J is TRBJ2-5 and V is TRBV5-1, with a weak D call TRBD2 (6 bases). Germline V gives CDR1 SGHRS, CDR2 YFSETQ. CDR3 length: 14 amino acids. CDR3 sequence reads: CASSQGTSEEAQYF. The CDR3 coding sequence is TGCGCCAGCAGCCAAGGGACTTCTGAAGAGGCCCAGTACTTC.

This clonotype came up once. The V gene is TRBV11-2, the J gene TRBJ2-5; 7 nucleotides align to TRBD1. CDR3 length: 17 residues. J lost 2 bases, V lost 4 bases, and 13 bases had no gene match. In germline, CDR1 is SGHAT, CDR2 FQNNGV. The CDR3 spells CASSSENYGTVQETQYF. In DNA, the CDR3 is TGTGCCAGCAGCTCAGAGAACTATGGGACAGTACAAGAGACCCAGTACTTC.

A remark on this clonotype: It is likely a read error, because the conserved phenylalanine at the end of the CDR3 is missing. Because the CDR3's place on the DNA is in doubt, the DNA is left out and the CDR3 is given as listed by TCRdb. The CDR3 loop is CASSSAGTLNT. The gene calls are TRBV5-6 and TRBJ2-5; the table gives TRBD1 as D, unverified against the DNA. The CDR3 contains 11 residues when both ends are counted. Germline CDR1 is SGHDT and CDR2 is YYEEEE.

This clonotype came up a few times. The V and J genes are TRBV5-1 and TRBJ1-3, with D tentatively TRBD1 (6 bases). Trimming took off 3 bases at V and 4 bases at J, with 11 bases between the two ends. CDR3 size: 14 residues. Germline values: CDR1 SGHRS, CDR2 YFSETQ. The CDR3 coding sequence is TGCGCCAGCAGCTCCAGGGGAGCCGGAAACACCATATATTTT. It is translated as CASSSRGAGNTIYF.